Presented here are 17 T cell receptor beta chains from one specimen sequenced in a study of T cells in Graves' hyperthyroidism and ophthalmopathy. TCR beta CDR3 regions were amplified from RNA transcripts. During a first-round RT-PCR of the TCR CDR3, the HTBI primer set was used. TCRdb used MiXCR to reprocess the multiplex PCR reads, holding one entry per CDR3 protein. In the table there are almost 250,000 distinct CDR3 sequences, over 20% of which are singletons. Sequencing input: blood. Receptor source: a woman in her thirties or forties with Graves' ophthalmopathy.

The V gene is TRBV6-1, the J gene TRBJ2-7, with 10 bases aligning to TRBD1. The CDR3 runs 14 residues. Germline CDR1 MNHNS, CDR2 SASEGT. Trimming at V came to 4 bases and at J to 2 bases, leaving 2 bases not matched to a gene. The CDR3 reads CASSGQGATYEQYF. CDR3 in DNA: TGTGCCAGCAGTGGACAGGGGGCGACCTACGAGCAGTACTTC.

V is TRBV20-1 and J is TRBJ1-1; 9 nucleotides align to TRBD1. Germline V gene lookup returns CDR1 DFQATT and CDR2 SNEGSKA (reference sequence). V lost 1 base, J lost 1 base, and 7 bases stayed unmatched. This CDR3 spans 16 amino acids. CDR3 bases: TGCAGTGCTAGAGGGACAGGGGTTCGCCAGAACACTGAAGCTTTCTTT. It specifies CSARGTGVRQNTEAFF.

This clonotype was counted ten times or more. V is TRBV4-2 and J is TRBJ2-7, with 16 positions matching TRBD2. V was pared by 4 bases and J by 3 bases, with 6 bases of the junction left unmatched. CDR3 length: 17 amino acids. Germline V gene data show CDR1 as LGHNA and CDR2 as YNFKEQ. The CDR3 sequence is CASSPGTSGRARYEQYF. For the CDR3, the DNA is TGTGCCAGCAGCCCGGGGACTAGCGGGAGGGCCCGCTACGAGCAGTACTTC.

This clonotype was picked up many times. The V gene is TRBV19, the J gene TRBJ1-2; 8 positions match TRBD1. Germline CDR1 reads LNHDA; CDR2 reads SQIVND (reference sequence). V lost 7 bases, J lost 3 bases, and 16 bases stayed unmatched. The CDR3 loop spans 17 amino acids. The CDR3 nucleotides are TGTGCCAGTAACTCTGGTGGACAGGGTTCCCACTACTATGGCTACACCTTC. It specifies CASNSGGQGSHYYGYTF. Supplemented by reference TRBV19 and TRBJ1-2, the full variable domain reads DGGITQSPKYLFRKEGQNVTLSCEQNLNHDAMYWYRQDPGQGLRLIYYSQIVNDFQKGDIAEGYSVSREKKESFPLTVTSAQKNPTAFYLCASNSGGQGSHYYGYTFGSGTRLTVV.

This clonotype was observed many times. The chain joins TRBV27 to TRBJ1-1, with D possibly matching TRBD1 (5 bases). CDR1 is MNHEY, CDR2 SMNVEV, per germline (reference sequence). This CDR3 contains 15 residues. V lost 5 bases to trimming and J lost 1 base, with 14 bases between them. The CDR3 region has the DNA TGTGCCAGCAGTCCGTTGGGGGGGAGGAACACTGAAGCTTTCTTT. Translated: CASSPLGGRNTEAFF.

V and J are TRBV24-1 and TRBJ1-1; D perhaps matches TRBD1 (6 bases). Germline lookup yields CDR1 KGHDR and CDR2 SFDVKD. V lost 12 bases, J lost 4 bases, and 26 bases lay in between. The CDR3 sequence is 16 residues long. The CDR3 DNA is TGTGCCGGCTCCTTAGGGCAGGGGCGAGAAGGCACTGAAGCTTTCTTT. Its protein is CAGSLGQGREGTEAFF.

This clonotype was recorded at least ten times. This rearrangement joins TRBV5-5 to TRBJ2-7; a weak D match, TRBD2 (6 bases). The CDR3 runs to 12 residues. V lost 4 bases, J lost 4 bases, and 9 bases lay in between. Germline V gene sequence: CDR1 SGHKS, CDR2 YYEKEE (reference sequence). CDR3 coding DNA: TGTGCCAGCAGCCGACTAGTGTACGAGCAGTACTTC. This sequence encodes CASSRLVYEQYF.

In its sample, this clonotype was seen many times. The chain couples TRBV27 to TRBJ1-1; TRBD1 is a possible D gene (6 bases). Germline V CDR1 and CDR2: MNHEY, SMNVEV (reference sequence). V was pared by 2 bases and J by 5 bases, with 12 bases between. The CDR3 consists of 14 residues. CDR3 in amino acids: CASSLAGASTEAFF. The CDR3 DNA follows: TGTGCCAGCAGTTTAGCGGGGGCTAGTACTGAAGCTTTCTTT.

This clonotype was seen repeatedly, ten times or more. The chain joins TRBV20-1 to TRBJ1-1; no clear D. V was pared by 8 bases and J by 6 bases, with 10 bases between. The germline V gene encodes CDR1 DFQATT and CDR2 SNEGSKA (reference sequence). The CDR3 has 10 residues. This CDR3 is CSTREAEAFF. In nucleotides, the CDR3 is TGCAGTACGAGGGAGGCTGAAGCTTTCTTT.

The V gene is TRBV19, the J gene TRBJ2-2; D unresolved. Germline V gene sequence: CDR1 LNHDA, CDR2 SQIVND (reference sequence). There are 13 residues in the CDR3. Trimming removed 6 bases from V and 7 bases from J, with 12 bases in between. The CDR3 region is CASRESANGELFF. The CDR3 DNA reads TGTGCCAGTAGGGAGTCGGCGAACGGGGAGCTGTTTTTT.

In this sample, this clonotype turned up many times. The CDR3 reads CAILPDTEAFF. The CDR3 region has the DNA TGTGCCATCCTGCCGGACACTGAAGCTTTCTTT. The chain combines TRBV7-9 with TRBJ1-1; D is ambiguous. This CDR3 spans 11 amino acids. With 10 bases removed from V and 3 bases from J, the gap between germline ends came to 9 bases. In germline, CDR1 is SEHNR, CDR2 FQNEAQ (reference sequence).

This clonotype was counted many times. This chain links TRBV5-1 with TRBJ2-2; 12 bases map to TRBD2. J was trimmed by 5 bases and V by 1 base; bases with no gene match: 6. This CDR3 has 17 amino acids. The germline V gene encodes CDR1 SGHRS and CDR2 YFSETQ. The CDR3 DNA follows: TGCGCCAGCAGCTTGTCGACTAGCGGGAGCTCAACCGGGGAGCTGTTTTTT. It yields the protein CASSLSTSGSSTGELFF.

The sample holds many counts of this clonotype. This chain links TRBV2 with TRBJ1-2; D gene uncertain. Germline lookup yields CDR1 SNHLY and CDR2 FYNNEI. The CDR3 is 13 residues long. V was cut by 5 bases and J by 6 bases, with 13 bases left in between. The chain's CDR3 is CASSFSETNGYTF. DNA of the CDR3: TGTGCCAGCAGTTTCTCAGAAACCAATGGCTACACCTTC.

This clonotype appeared many times. The chain carries TRBV3-1 and TRBJ2-5; 7 nucleotides match TRBD2. Germline V gene sequence: CDR1 LGHDT, CDR2 YNNKEL (reference sequence). V gave up 1 base and J gave up 3 bases; unmatched junction bases: 5. This CDR3 has 15 residues. The DNA of the CDR3 is TGTGCCAGCAGCCAAGGGTACCTAGCGGAAGAGACCCAGTACTTC. Translation gives CASSQGYLAEETQYF.

This clonotype came up many times. In DNA form, the CDR3 reads TGTGCCAGCAGACGACAGGGGTACCACGAGCAGTACTTC. Protein product: CASRRQGYHEQYF. The chain couples TRBV12-3 or TRBV12-4 to TRBJ2-7; 8 nucleotides align to TRBD1. This CDR3 comprises 13 residues. Unmatched junction bases numbered 6, after V lost 6 bases and J lost 5 bases.

At least ten counts were recorded for this clonotype. The chain uses TRBV6-2 or TRBV6-3 and TRBJ2-5; 8 bases are a match to TRBD1. Germline lookup yields CDR1 MNHEY and CDR2 SVGEGT. The junction had 3 bases not matched to a gene; V was cut back by 6 bases and J by 3 bases. This CDR3 spans 13 amino acids. CDR3 protein: CASSRTGKETQYF. For the CDR3, the DNA is TGTGCCAGCAGCCGGACAGGGAAAGAGACCCAGTACTTC.

This clonotype was found many times. The chain joins TRBV7-8 to TRBJ2-5, with D uncertain. CDR3 size: 13 residues. Between the trimmed V and J ends, which lost 0 bases and 5 bases, there was a span of 7 bases. Germline-derived CDR1 and CDR2 are SGHVS and FQNEAQ. CDR3 amino acids: CASSLAAFETQYF. The CDR3 bases are TGTGCCAGCAGCTTAGCTGCTTTTGAGACCCAGTACTTC.